This T cell receptor beta chain was identified during a study of control samples from healthy donors and cancer patients. The CDR3 covers 15 residues. V was clipped by 2 bases and J by 5 bases, with 13 bases between them. The germline CDR1 and CDR2 sequences are PRHDT and FYEKMQ (reference sequence). Some clones are missing from TCRdb's copy, which holds only in-frame ones; the method was immunoSEQ multiplex PCR. The sample includes 120,000 to 150,000 clones, approximately 93% of them seen just once. The V gene is TRBV13, the J gene TRBJ2-1, with D tentatively TRBD2 (5 bases). Sequences were obtained from blood. The sequence derives from a man younger than 35 in good health. CDR3 sequence reads: CASSLIKRTHNEQFF. The CDR3 DNA is TGTGCCAGCAGCTTAATAAAACGGACTCACAATGAGCAGTTCTTC.